These 6 T cell receptor beta chains originate from one sample sequenced in a study of T cell changes during pregnancy in multiple sclerosis. Clones were read by immunoSEQ multiplex PCR, and TCRdb kept only the in-frame ones, dropping some. Here the sample spans about 110,000 clones, roughly 92% being singletons. The sample consisted of peripheral blood, taken in the third trimester of pregnancy. Receptors originate from a female donor in good health, enrolled as a control in a pregnancy study.

The CDR3 here is CASSEDTSYEQYF. In DNA form, the CDR3 reads TGTGCCAGTAGTGAGGACACTTCCTACGAGCAGTACTTC. The chain recombines TRBV19 with TRBJ2-7; D may be TRBD1 (5 bases). CDR3 length: 13 residues. CDR1 is LNHDA, CDR2 SQIVND, per germline (reference sequence). Between the trimmed V and J ends, which lost 5 bases and 1 base, there was a span of 9 bases. Full variable domain (rest looked up from reference TRBV19 and TRBJ2-7): DGGITQSPKYLFRKEGQNVTLSCEQNLNHDAMYWYRQDPGQGLRLIYYSQIVNDFQKGDIAEGYSVSREKKESFPLTVTSAQKNPTAFYLCASSEDTSYEQYFGPGTRLTVT.

The gene calls are TRBV6-1 and TRBJ1-1; no clear D. This CDR3 is 14 amino acids long. The germline V gene has CDR1 MNHNS and CDR2 SASEGT. The V gene lost 7 bases and the J gene lost 5 bases, with 17 bases spanning the gap. In DNA, the CDR3 is TGTGCCAGCACCAGAACGTCAGACTCAACTGAAGCTTTCTTT. Its translation is CASTRTSDSTEAFF.

This clone was recorded once. The chain links TRBV6-6 to TRBJ2-7; TRBD2 agrees at 8 bases. V gave up 5 bases and J gave up 3 bases; unmatched junction bases: 3. The CDR3 runs to 13 residues. Germline V lookup: CDR1 MNHNY, CDR2 SVGAGI (reference sequence). The CDR3 here is CASSQGLDYEQYF. In DNA form, the CDR3 reads TGTGCCAGCAGTCAGGGACTAGACTACGAGCAGTACTTC.

The CDR3 DNA reads TGTGCCAGCAGCACAACTCGGTTAGCGGGGGCACCTAACGAGCAGTACTTC. It yields the protein CASSTTRLAGAPNEQYF. The chain employs TRBV7-3 and TRBJ2-7; 9 bases map to TRBD2. CDR3 length: 17 residues. V lost 5 bases and J lost 5; bases outside the gene matches: 16. Germline V gene lookup returns CDR1 SGHTA and CDR2 FQGTGA.

The CDR3, as DNA: TGTGCCAGCAGCCAAGATCTAGGACAGGGACCCTACGAGCAGTACTTC. Protein: CASSQDLGQGPYEQYF. The chain employs TRBV14 and TRBJ2-7, with 8 nucleotides matching TRBD1. V was pared by 0 bases and J by 2 bases, with 6 bases of the junction left unmatched. CDR3 length equals 16 residues. Germline V gene data show CDR1 as SGHDN and CDR2 as FVKESK.

The chain couples TRBV15 to TRBJ2-7; the match to TRBD1 covers 7 bases. The germline V gene has CDR1 LNHNV and CDR2 YYDKDF (reference sequence). The length of the CDR3 is 13 residues. V shed 6 bases and J 5 bases; nucleotides not matched to a gene: 7. This CDR3 reads CATREGARDEQYF. The CDR3 bases are TGTGCCACCAGAGAGGGGGCTCGAGACGAGCAGTACTTC.